The clone carrying this T cell receptor (beta chain) was counted between two and nine times. No antigen is known for it. CDR1 is SGHVS, CDR2 FNYEAQ, per germline. With 1 base clipped from V and 4 bases from J, the junction kept 6 bases outside the gene matches. The CDR3 runs to 15 residues. MiXCR, applied by TCRdb to the 5' RACE reads, yields one record per CDR3 protein. The profile shows roughly 130,000 distinct CDR3 sequences, 17% of them singletons. The sample belongs to a study of T-cell memory formation after mild COVID-19. Regarding the study as a whole: Some SARS-CoV-2-responding clones were already detected in memory before infection.

The sample was PBMCs or a T cell subset sorted from them (not recorded which). This TCR was sampled from a man younger than 30 who had mild COVID-19 (a few samples of this study predate the infection). Cell type and time point are not known. V is TRBV7-6 and J is TRBJ1-1; 7 bases are a match to TRBD1. In DNA form, the CDR3 reads TGTGCCAGCAGCTTAGGGGGAGGGGGCGGCACTGAAGCTTTCTTT. This encodes CASSLGGGGGTEAFF.